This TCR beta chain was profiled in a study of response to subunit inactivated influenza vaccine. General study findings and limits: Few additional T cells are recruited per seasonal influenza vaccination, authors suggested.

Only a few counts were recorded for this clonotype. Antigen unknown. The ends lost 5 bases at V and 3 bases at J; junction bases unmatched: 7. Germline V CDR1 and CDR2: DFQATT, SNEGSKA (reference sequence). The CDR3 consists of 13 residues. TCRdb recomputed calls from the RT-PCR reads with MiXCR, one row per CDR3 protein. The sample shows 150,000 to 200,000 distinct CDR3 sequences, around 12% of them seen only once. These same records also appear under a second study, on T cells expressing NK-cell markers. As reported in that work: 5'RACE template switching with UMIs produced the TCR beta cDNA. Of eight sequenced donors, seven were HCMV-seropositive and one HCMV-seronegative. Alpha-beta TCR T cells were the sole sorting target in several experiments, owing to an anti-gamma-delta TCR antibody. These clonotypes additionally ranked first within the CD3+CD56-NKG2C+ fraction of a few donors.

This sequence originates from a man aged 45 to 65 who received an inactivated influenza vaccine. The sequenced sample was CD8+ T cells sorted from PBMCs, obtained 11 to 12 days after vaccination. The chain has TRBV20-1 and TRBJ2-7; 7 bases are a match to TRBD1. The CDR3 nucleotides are TGCAGTGCTGGGACAGATCTTAACTACGAGCAGTACTTC. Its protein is CSAGTDLNYEQYF.